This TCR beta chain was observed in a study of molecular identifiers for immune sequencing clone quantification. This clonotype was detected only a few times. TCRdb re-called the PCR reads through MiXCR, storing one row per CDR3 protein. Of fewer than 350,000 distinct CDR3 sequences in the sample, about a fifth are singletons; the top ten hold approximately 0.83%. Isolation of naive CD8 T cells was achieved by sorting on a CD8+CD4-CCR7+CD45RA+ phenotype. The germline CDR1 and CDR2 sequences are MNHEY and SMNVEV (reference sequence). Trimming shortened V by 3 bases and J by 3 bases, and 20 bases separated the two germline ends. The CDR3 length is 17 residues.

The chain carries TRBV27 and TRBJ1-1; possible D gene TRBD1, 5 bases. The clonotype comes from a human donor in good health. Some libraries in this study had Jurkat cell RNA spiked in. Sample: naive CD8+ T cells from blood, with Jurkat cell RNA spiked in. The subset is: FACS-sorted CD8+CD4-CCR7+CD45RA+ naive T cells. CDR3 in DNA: TGTGCCAGCAGTTTGGGCCGGGACCGGTTGCTAGACACTGAAGCTTTCTTT. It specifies CASSLGRDRLLDTEAFF.